One sample yielded the 15 T cell receptor beta chains listed below, sequenced in a study of T cells after yellow fever vaccination. Each CDR3 protein gets one entry after TCRdb re-called the 5' RACE reads with MiXCR. The repertoire has approximately 580,000 distinct CDR3 sequences, around 16% of them found once; the top ten carry approximately 15%. The sample was PBMCs, taken 5 days after the first yellow fever vaccination. These receptors were collected from a man aged 18 to 29 who received the YFV17D yellow fever vaccine.

This clonotype has only a few counts. J is TRBJ1-1 and V is TRBV4-1; no clear D gene. The germline V and J ends were trimmed by 1 base and 4 bases, with 16 bases remaining between them. Germline lookup yields CDR1 MGHRA and CDR2 YSYEKL. The CDR3 loop spans 16 amino acids. The CDR3 DNA reads TGCGCCAGCAGCCAAGTTGCAAGGGTTGTGGGCACTGAAGCTTTCTTT. Residues: CASSQVARVVGTEAFF.

The V call is TRBV4-1, the J call TRBJ2-2; D possibly matches TRBD1 or TRBD2 (5 bases each). This CDR3 comprises 17 residues. Germline CDR1 MGHRA, CDR2 YSYEKL. V was trimmed by 2 bases and J by 0 bases, leaving 13 bases between them. Written as DNA, the CDR3 is TGCGCCAGCAGCCAACCCCCCGGGACGGCGAACACCGGGGAGCTGTTTTTT. It is translated as CASSQPPGTANTGELFF.

This clonotype has just a few counts. This chain links TRBV11-2 with TRBJ2-7; 11 bases line up with TRBD1. Germline V gene data show CDR1 as SGHAT and CDR2 as FQNNGV. V shed 1 base, J shed 2 bases, and the junction held 4 bases outside the gene matches. CDR3 size: 16 residues. CDR3 sequence (DNA): TGTGCCAGCAGCTTAGGGCCGGGACAGGGGGCCTACGAGCAGTACTTC. Translated, it gives CASSLGPGQGAYEQYF.

This clonotype was observed a few times. The V gene is TRBV6-1, the J gene TRBJ2-5; TRBD2 matches 8 bases. Trimming at V came to 6 bases and at J to 7 bases, leaving 7 bases not matched to a gene. Per the germline V gene, CDR1 is MNHNS and CDR2 is SASEGT. The CDR3 loop spans 13 amino acids. CDR3 in amino acids: CASSLGLVGTQYF. CDR3 sequence (DNA): TGTGCCAGCAGCCTGGGACTAGTCGGGACCCAGTACTTC.

This clonotype was recorded a few times. V is TRBV20-1 and J is TRBJ2-1, with 10 bases aligning to TRBD1. Germline values: CDR1 DFQATT, CDR2 SNEGSKA (reference sequence). Trimming at V came to 3 bases and at J to 4 bases, leaving 3 bases not matched to a gene. The CDR3 is made up of 14 amino acids. CDR3 sequence reads: CSARDRGSYNEQFF. CDR3 bases: TGCAGTGCTAGGGACAGGGGGTCTTACAATGAGCAGTTCTTC.

This clonotype was observed at least ten times. The chain recombines TRBV5-1 with TRBJ1-1; D uncertain. Per germline, CDR1 SGHRS and CDR2 YFSETQ. The CDR3 has 14 amino acids. V shed 2 bases and J shed 0 bases, with 8 bases lying between them. CDR3 nucleotide sequence: TGCGCCAGCAGCTTTAAGGATATGAACACTGAAGCTTTCTTT. It specifies CASSFKDMNTEAFF.

This clonotype has only a few counts. The V call is TRBV19, the J call TRBJ2-2; a possible D gene is TRBD1 (6 bases). Trimming took off 10 bases at V and 0 bases at J, with 9 bases between the two ends. The CDR3 extends over 13 amino acids. Germline lookup yields CDR1 LNHDA and CDR2 SQIVND (reference sequence). The CDR3 is CATGTPNTGELFF. For the CDR3, the DNA is TGTGCCACCGGGACACCGAACACCGGGGAGCTGTTTTTT.

V and J are TRBV4-1 and TRBJ2-1; no reliable D call. The CDR3 extends over 15 amino acids. Trimming took off 2 bases at V and 0 bases at J, with 8 bases between the two ends. The germline gives CDR1 MGHRA, CDR2 YSYEKL. The CDR3 is CASSQSKSSYNEQFF. In nucleotides, the CDR3 is TGCGCCAGCAGCCAATCCAAGAGCTCCTACAATGAGCAGTTCTTC.

V usage is TRBV18 and J usage is TRBJ2-2; TRBD2 matches 7 bases. Germline CDR1 reads KGHSH; CDR2 reads LQKENI. The CDR3 sequence is 16 residues long. The ends lost 1 base at V and 1 base at J; junction bases unmatched: 3. CDR3 nucleotides: TGTGCCAGCTCACCACGGGCTAGCGGGAACACCGGGGAGCTGTTTTTT. Protein product: CASSPRASGNTGELFF.

This clonotype has only a few counts. The V gene is TRBV20-1, the J gene TRBJ2-3; 7 nucleotides agree with TRBD1. With 1 base clipped from V and 3 bases from J, the junction kept 10 bases outside the gene matches. The CDR3 extends over 16 amino acids. Germline CDR1 DFQATT, CDR2 SNEGSKA (reference sequence). The CDR3 spells CSARADRESWTDTQYF. As DNA, the CDR3 is TGCAGTGCTAGAGCTGACAGGGAATCTTGGACAGATACGCAGTATTTT.

This clonotype was counted between two and nine times. The genes are TRBV6-2 or TRBV6-3 and TRBJ1-1, with D possibly TRBD1 on 6 matching bases. CDR1 is MNHEY, CDR2 SVGEGT, per germline. This CDR3 spans 15 amino acids. Deletions cut 0 bases from V and 6 bases from J, with 14 bases between. The CDR3 sequence: CASSYSGGEASEAFF. CDR3 coding DNA: TGTGCCAGCAGTTACTCGGGGGGCGAAGCATCTGAAGCTTTCTTT.

This clonotype has just a few counts. The genes are TRBV7-9 and TRBJ2-7, with a weak D call TRBD1 (8 bases). This CDR3 contains 15 residues. V was shortened by 5 bases and J by 2 bases, with 16 bases between the two germline ends. CDR1 is SEHNR and CDR2 is FQNEAQ in the germline V gene (reference sequence). CDR3 sequence: CASSPRTGRAYEQYF. The CDR3 DNA is TGTGCCAGCAGCCCTCGGACAGGGAGGGCCTACGAGCAGTACTTC.

This sequence joins TRBV24-1 and TRBJ2-1; 12 bases are a match to TRBD1. Germline CDR1 reads KGHDR; CDR2 reads SFDVKD. The CDR3 extends over 13 amino acids. V trimming: 7 bases; J trimming: 8 bases; junction bases outside the gene matches: 2. For the CDR3, the DNA is TGTGCCACCAGGGGACAGGGGGCATATGAGCAGTTCTTC. It yields the protein CATRGQGAYEQFF.

This chain links TRBV20-1 with TRBJ2-2, with unresolved D. V lost 6 bases and J lost 1, with 9 bases in between. CDR3 length: 13 residues. CDR1 and CDR2 from the germline V gene are DFQATT and SNEGSKA (reference sequence). The CDR3 is CSALRMNTGELFF. In nucleotides, the CDR3 is TGCAGTGCCCTCCGGATGAACACCGGGGAGCTGTTTTTT.

The rearrangement links TRBV12-3 or TRBV12-4 to TRBJ1-1; TRBD1 is a possible D gene (5 bases). V was trimmed by 3 bases and J by 9 bases, leaving 11 bases between them. The CDR3 spans 12 residues. The CDR3 protein is CASSLPREKAFF. The CDR3 DNA is TGTGCCAGCAGTTTGCCCAGGGAAAAAGCTTTCTTT.